This is a list of T cell receptor beta chains from one sample in a study of blood T cell repertoires in COVID-19. Sequencing used immunoSEQ multiplex PCR; TCRdb keeps in-frame clones, though not all of them. The sample shows 37,000 or so clones, more than 70% of them seen only once. Sequencing input: peripheral blood. Receptor source: a man aged 55 to 70 with acute or convalescent COVID-19. Each CDR3 is given with its conserved first and last residue. A D gene is named only where the DNA matches it firmly. Expanded clones are given a class, and other clones once, few, many or no size at all.

CDR3 protein: CASSYLGLAGVPRPEQYF
CDR3 DNA: TGTGCCAGCAGTTACTTGGGACTAGCGGGAGTACCCCGCCCCGAGCAGTACTTC
V gene: TRBV6-8
clone size: .
J gene: TRBJ2-7
D gene: TRBD2

CDR3 protein: CASSLGGVRDQETQYF
CDR3 DNA: TGCGCCAGCAGCTTGGGGGGGGTCAGGGACCAAGAGACCCAGTACTTC
V gene: TRBV5-1
clone size: .
J gene: TRBJ2-5
D gene: .

CDR3 protein: CASSLRGRPTDTQYF
CDR3 DNA: TGTGCCAGCAGCTTACGAGGCAGACCCACAGATACGCAGTATTTT
V gene: TRBV7-2
clone size: .
J gene: TRBJ2-3
D gene: .

CDR3 protein: CASSQYRGNTIYF
CDR3 DNA: TGTGCCAGCAGCCAATACAGGGGAAACACCATATATTTT
V gene: TRBV3-1/TRBV3-2
clone size: .
J gene: TRBJ1-3
D gene: .

CDR3 protein: CASSVAISGANVLTF
CDR3 DNA: TGTGCCAGCAGCGTTGCTATCTCTGGGGCCAACGTCCTGACTTTC
V gene: TRBV9
clone size: .
J gene: TRBJ2-6
D gene: .

CDR3 protein: CASSFAGVEQYF
CDR3 DNA: TGTGCCAGCAGTTTTGCGGGGGTCGAGCAGTACTTC
V gene: TRBV12-3/TRBV12-4
clone size: .
J gene: TRBJ2-7
D gene: TRBD2

CDR3 protein: CASSLGISRNGYTF
CDR3 DNA: TGTGCCAGCAGCCTCGGGATCTCCCGGAATGGCTACACCTTC
V gene: TRBV7-2
clone size: .
J gene: TRBJ1-2
D gene: .

CDR3 protein: CASSPRPGARNNEQFF
CDR3 DNA: TGTGCCAGCAGCCCACGACCAGGGGCCCGTAACAATGAGCAGTTCTTC
V gene: TRBV7-8
clone size: .
J gene: TRBJ2-1
D gene: .

CDR3 protein: CASSSIEQGSHEQYF
CDR3 DNA: TGCGCCAGCAGTTCTATAGAACAGGGGTCCCACGAGCAGTACTTC
V gene: TRBV5-1
clone size: .
J gene: TRBJ2-7
D gene: TRBD1

CDR3 protein: CASSIVGQGAGNTGELFF
CDR3 DNA: TGTGCCAGTAGTATAGTGGGACAGGGGGCTGGAAACACCGGGGAGCTGTTTTTT
V gene: TRBV19
clone size: .
J gene: TRBJ2-2
D gene: TRBD1

CDR3 protein: CASSLAGDVNEKLFF
CDR3 DNA: TGTGCCAGCAGTCTCGCAGGGGATGTTAATGAAAAACTGTTTTTT
V gene: TRBV25-1
clone size: few
J gene: TRBJ1-4
D gene: .

CDR3 protein: CATSPGWGDQPQHF
CDR3 DNA: TGTGCCACCAGCCCGGGCTGGGGGGATCAGCCCCAGCATTTT
V gene: TRBV24-1
clone size: .
J gene: TRBJ1-5
D gene: .

CDR3 protein: CASSFGQVSNSPLHF
CDR3 DNA: TGCGCCAGCAGCTTCGGACAGGTATCGAATTCACCCCTCCACTTT
V gene: TRBV5-1
clone size: few
J gene: TRBJ1-6
D gene: TRBD1

CDR3 protein: CASSTRYRGSNQPQHF
CDR3 DNA: TGTGCCAGTAGTACCAGGTATCGTGGTAGCAATCAGCCCCAGCATTTT
V gene: TRBV19
clone size: few
J gene: TRBJ1-5
D gene: .

CDR3 protein: CASSLRGTGEETQYF
CDR3 DNA: TGTGCCAGCAGTTTACGGGGGACAGGGGAGGAGACCCAGTACTTC
V gene: TRBV27
clone size: .
J gene: TRBJ2-5
D gene: TRBD1

CDR3 protein: CASSLAGTGAYEQYF
CDR3 DNA: TGCGCCAGCAGCTTGGCCGGGACAGGGGCCTACGAGCAGTACTTC
V gene: TRBV5-1
clone size: .
J gene: TRBJ2-7
D gene: TRBD1